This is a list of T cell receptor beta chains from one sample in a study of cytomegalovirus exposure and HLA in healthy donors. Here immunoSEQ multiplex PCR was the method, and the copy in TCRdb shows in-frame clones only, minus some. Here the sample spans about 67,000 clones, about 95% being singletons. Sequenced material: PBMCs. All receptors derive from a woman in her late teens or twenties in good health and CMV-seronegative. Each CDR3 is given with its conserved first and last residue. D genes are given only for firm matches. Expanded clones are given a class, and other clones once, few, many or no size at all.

CASSYGGVNYEQYF	TGTGCCAGCAGTTACGGAGGTGTGAACTACGAGCAGTACTTC	-	TRBV6-5	TRBJ2-7	-
CASSRLSGQRSANYGYTF	TGTGCCAGCAGCCGTCTGTCGGGACAGCGCTCCGCTAACTATGGCTACACCTTC	TRBD1	TRBV14	TRBJ1-2	few
CASTTNRDRALSKNIQYF	TGTGCCAGTACCACCAACCGGGACAGGGCGTTGTCCAAAAACATTCAGTACTTC	TRBD1	TRBV19	TRBJ2-4	-
CASGPGGRKNTEAFF	TGCGCCAGCGGTCCCGGGGGGAGGAAGAACACTGAAGCTTTCTTT	-	TRBV5-1	TRBJ1-1	-
CASRRQSSYNEQFF	TGTGCCAGCAGGAGACAGAGCTCCTACAATGAGCAGTTCTTC	-	TRBV6-5	TRBJ2-1	once
CASSEDNSGANVLTF	TGTGCCAGCAGTGAGGACAACTCTGGGGCCAACGTCCTGACTTTC	-	TRBV6-4	TRBJ2-6	-
CASSDDGSTDTQYF	TGTGCCAGCAGCGATGATGGCAGTACAGATACGCAGTATTTT	-	TRBV9	TRBJ2-3	-
CASSLDRGTGLYEQYF	TGTGCCAGCAGCTTAGATCGGGGGACAGGGCTATACGAGCAGTACTTC	TRBD1	TRBV11-2	TRBJ2-7	-
CASNGRGGYEQYF	TGTGCCAGCAACGGGCGCGGAGGCTACGAGCAGTACTTC	-	TRBV28	TRBJ2-7	-
CASSLGGQYEQYF	TGCGCCAGCAGCTTGGGGGGACAGTACGAGCAGTACTTC	TRBD1	TRBV5-1	TRBJ2-7	-
CASSGQGTLLNSPLHF	TGTGCCAGCAGTGGACAGGGGACTTTGTTAAATTCACCCCTCCACTTT	TRBD1	TRBV6-1	TRBJ1-6	once
CASSRGQGVGTNEKLFF	TGTGCCAGCAGCAGGGGACAGGGGGTTGGAACTAATGAAAAACTGTTTTTT	TRBD1	TRBV5-8	TRBJ1-4	-
CASSSLDRGRGYTF	TGTGCCAGCAGCTCCCTGGACAGGGGAAGAGGCTACACCTTC	TRBD1	TRBV5-4	TRBJ1-2	-
CASSQEVATNEKLFF	TGTGCCAGCAGTCAAGAGGTTGCAACTAATGAAAAACTGTTTTTT	-	TRBV28	TRBJ1-4	-
CSATAGYGYTF	TGCAGTGCTACGGCAGGCTATGGCTACACCTTC	-	TRBV20-1	TRBJ1-2	-
CASRRAAGESSPLHF	TGTGCCAGCAGGAGGGCAGCAGGGGAGAGTTCACCCCTCCACTTT	-	TRBV6-4	TRBJ1-6	few
CASDGGGGNNEQFF	TGTGCCAGCGATGGAGGGGGGGGGAACAATGAGCAGTTCTTC	-	TRBV19	TRBJ2-1	-
CASSGGGFLDTYAYEQYF	TGTGCCAGCAGTGGAGGAGGGTTCCTTGATACGTACGCCTACGAGCAGTACTTC	-	TRBV6-1	TRBJ2-7	-
CASSLPGVNTEAFF	TGTGCCAGCAGCTTACCAGGGGTGAACACTGAAGCTTTCTTT	-	TRBV7-6	TRBJ1-1	-
CASSRTDYGYTF	TGTGCCAGCAGTCGGACAGATTATGGCTACACCTTC	-	TRBV7-9	TRBJ1-2	-
CASSFRVFNTGELFF	TGTGCCAGCAGCTTCCGGGTCTTTAACACCGGGGAGCTGTTTTTT	-	TRBV5-8	TRBJ2-2	-
CASSSASRDSQETQYF	TGTGCCAGCAGTTCAGCTTCCCGGGACAGCCAAGAGACCCAGTACTTC	TRBD1	TRBV13	TRBJ2-5	once
CASSRTGANQETQYF	TGTGCCAGCTCAAGGACAGGGGCTAACCAAGAGACCCAGTACTTC	TRBD1	TRBV18	TRBJ2-5	-
CASSFTGTGVKIGYGYTF	TGTGCCAGCAGTTTCACCGGGACAGGGGTCAAGATTGGCTATGGCTACACCTTC	TRBD1	TRBV7-9	TRBJ1-2	-
CASSLRGGSTDTQYF	TGTGCCAGCAGTTTAAGGGGGGGGTCCACAGATACGCAGTATTTT	-	TRBV28	TRBJ2-3	-
CASARDGGPDPYNEQFF	TGTGCCAGCGCCCGTGACGGAGGCCCAGATCCCTACAATGAGCAGTTCTTC	-	TRBV5-4	TRBJ2-1	-
CASRRQGDYGYTF	TGCGCCAGCAGAAGACAGGGGGACTATGGCTACACCTTC	TRBD1	TRBV5-1	TRBJ1-2	-
CASSLQHFPTDTQYF	TGTGCCAGCAGCTTACAACATTTTCCCACAGATACGCAGTATTTT	-	TRBV7-2	TRBJ2-3	-
CASSLPGHVNTEAFF	TGTGCCAGCAGCCTCCCCGGACACGTGAACACTGAAGCTTTCTTT	-	TRBV5-4	TRBJ1-1	once
CASSVKSGQGPGYTF	TGTGCCAGCAGCGTGAAATCGGGACAGGGTCCTGGCTACACCTTC	TRBD1	TRBV5-6	TRBJ1-2	-
CASTLTANYGYTF	TGCGCCAGCACCTTGACAGCTAACTATGGCTACACCTTC	-	TRBV5-1	TRBJ1-2	-
CASSRVSTDRGSTYEQYF	TGTGCCAGCAGCCGAGTATCGACGGACAGGGGGAGCACCTACGAGCAGTACTTC	TRBD1	TRBV14	TRBJ2-7	-
CASSPPRAYEQYF	TGCGCCAGCAGCCCCCCCAGGGCCTACGAGCAGTACTTC	-	TRBV4-1	TRBJ2-7	-
CASSMWDRHYSNQPQHF	TGTGCCAGTAGTATGTGGGACAGGCACTATAGCAATCAGCCCCAGCATTTT	TRBD1	TRBV19	TRBJ1-5	-
CASSIDLASSYNEQFF	TGTGCCAGTAGTATAGACCTAGCCAGCTCCTACAATGAGCAGTTCTTC	-	TRBV19	TRBJ2-1	-
CASRGRLATDTQYF	TGTGCCAGCAGGGGAAGACTAGCAACGGATACGCAGTATTTT	TRBD2	TRBV28	TRBJ2-3	once